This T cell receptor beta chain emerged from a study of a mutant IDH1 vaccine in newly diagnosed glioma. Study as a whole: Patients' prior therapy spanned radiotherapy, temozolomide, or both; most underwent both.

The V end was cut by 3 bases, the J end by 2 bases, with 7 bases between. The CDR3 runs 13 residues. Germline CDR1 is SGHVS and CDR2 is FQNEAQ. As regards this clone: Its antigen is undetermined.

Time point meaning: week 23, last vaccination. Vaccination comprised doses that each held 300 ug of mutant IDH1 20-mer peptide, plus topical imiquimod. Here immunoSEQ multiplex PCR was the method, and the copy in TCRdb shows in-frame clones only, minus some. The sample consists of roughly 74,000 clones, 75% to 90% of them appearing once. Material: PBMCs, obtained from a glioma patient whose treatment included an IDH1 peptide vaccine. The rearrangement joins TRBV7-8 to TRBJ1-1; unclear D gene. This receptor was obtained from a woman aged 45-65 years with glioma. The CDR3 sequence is CASSFQLNTEAFF. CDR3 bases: TGTGCCAGCAGCTTTCAGTTAAACACTGAAGCTTTCTTT.